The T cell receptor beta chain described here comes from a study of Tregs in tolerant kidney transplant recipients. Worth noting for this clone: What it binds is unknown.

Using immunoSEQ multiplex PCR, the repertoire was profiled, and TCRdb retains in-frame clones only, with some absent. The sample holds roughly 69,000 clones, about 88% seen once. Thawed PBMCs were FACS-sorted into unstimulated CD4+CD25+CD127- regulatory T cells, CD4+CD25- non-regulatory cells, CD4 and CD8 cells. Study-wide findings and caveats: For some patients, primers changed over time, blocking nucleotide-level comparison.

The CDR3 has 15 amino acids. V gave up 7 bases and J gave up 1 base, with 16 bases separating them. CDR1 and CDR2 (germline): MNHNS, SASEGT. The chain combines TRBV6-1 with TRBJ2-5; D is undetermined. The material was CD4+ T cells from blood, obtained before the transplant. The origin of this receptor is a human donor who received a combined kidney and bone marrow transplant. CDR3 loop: CASITTGMTQETQYF. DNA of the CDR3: TGTGCCAGCATTACGACTGGTATGACCCAAGAGACCCAGTACTTC.